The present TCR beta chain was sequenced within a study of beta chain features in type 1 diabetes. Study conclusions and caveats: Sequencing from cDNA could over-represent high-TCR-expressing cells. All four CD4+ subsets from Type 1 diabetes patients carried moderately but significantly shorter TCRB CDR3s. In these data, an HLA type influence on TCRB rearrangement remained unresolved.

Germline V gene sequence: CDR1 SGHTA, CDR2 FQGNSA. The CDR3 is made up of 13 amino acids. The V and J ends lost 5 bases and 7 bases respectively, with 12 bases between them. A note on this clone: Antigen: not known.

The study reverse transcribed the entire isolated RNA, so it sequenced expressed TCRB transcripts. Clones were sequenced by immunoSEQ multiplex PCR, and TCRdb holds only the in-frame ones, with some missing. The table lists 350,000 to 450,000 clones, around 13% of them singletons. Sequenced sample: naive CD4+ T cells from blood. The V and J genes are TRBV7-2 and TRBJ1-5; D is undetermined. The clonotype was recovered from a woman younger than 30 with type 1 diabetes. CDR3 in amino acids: CASSSGIYQPQHF. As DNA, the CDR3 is TGTGCCAGCAGCAGCGGGATTTACCAGCCCCAGCATTTT.